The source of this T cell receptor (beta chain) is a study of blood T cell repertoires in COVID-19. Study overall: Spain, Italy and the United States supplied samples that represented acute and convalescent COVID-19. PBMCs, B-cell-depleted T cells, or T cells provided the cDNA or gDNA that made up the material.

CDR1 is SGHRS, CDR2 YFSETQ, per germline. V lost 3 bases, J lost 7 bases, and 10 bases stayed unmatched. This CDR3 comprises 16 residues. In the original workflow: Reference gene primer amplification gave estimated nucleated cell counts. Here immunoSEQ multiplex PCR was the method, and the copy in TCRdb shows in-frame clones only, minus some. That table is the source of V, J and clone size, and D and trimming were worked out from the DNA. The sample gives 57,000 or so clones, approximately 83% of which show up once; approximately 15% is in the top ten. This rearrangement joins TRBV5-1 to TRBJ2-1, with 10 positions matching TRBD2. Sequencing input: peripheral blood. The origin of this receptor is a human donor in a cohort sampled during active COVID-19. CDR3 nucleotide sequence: TGCGCCAGCAGCTCAACCTCTAGCGGGAGTCCTAATGAGCAGTTCTTC. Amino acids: CASSSTSSGSPNEQFF.